A selection of T cell receptor beta chains follows, all from one sample in a study of T cells after yellow fever vaccination. MiXCR was run by TCRdb on the 5' RACE reads, yielding one entry per CDR3 protein. There are 250,000 to 300,000 distinct CDR3 sequences in the sample; around 5.3% occur only once, and 2.5% to 4% lies in the top ten. Here the sequenced sample was CD4+ T cells sorted from PBMCs, taken on the day of the yellow fever booster vaccination. These receptors were collected from a man aged 18-30 years who received the YFV17D yellow fever vaccine. CDR3s include the opening cysteine and the closing phenylalanine or tryptophan. D genes are given only for firm matches. The size field is filled for only some rows; it gives once, few, many or a size class.

J: TRBJ2-7; size: many; V: TRBV14; D: .; CDR3: CASSPAVSYEQYF; DNA: TGTGCCAGCAGCCCGGCGGTGTCCTACGAGCAGTACTTC
J: TRBJ2-5; size: few; V: TRBV20-1; D: .; CDR3: CSASMWGSRRGWTQYF; DNA: TGCAGTGCTAGTATGTGGGGGAGCCGCCGGGGGTGGACCCAGTACTTC
J: TRBJ2-5; size: few; V: TRBV5-1; D: .; CDR3: CASSGPTGQETQYF; DNA: TGCGCCAGCAGCGGCCCGACAGGCCAAGAGACCCAGTACTTC
J: TRBJ2-1; size: .; V: TRBV20-1; D: TRBD2; CDR3: CSASRGLAVNEQFF; DNA: TGCAGTGCTAGTCGGGGACTAGCGGTCAATGAGCAGTTCTTC
J: TRBJ2-5; size: few; V: TRBV7-6; D: .; CDR3: CASSLVVGDSYQETQYF; DNA: TGTGCCAGCAGCTTAGTAGTCGGCGACAGCTACCAAGAGACCCAGTACTTC
J: TRBJ1-1; size: .; V: TRBV18; D: TRBD1; CDR3: CASSPPSGQGDTEAFF; DNA: TGTGCCAGCTCACCCCCGAGCGGACAGGGGGACACTGAAGCTTTCTTT
J: TRBJ2-2; size: .; V: TRBV6-5; D: TRBD2; CDR3: CASKGTSGNTGELFF; DNA: TGTGCCAGCAAAGGGACTAGCGGAAACACCGGGGAGCTGTTTTTT
J: TRBJ2-2; size: .; V: TRBV11-1; D: TRBD1; CDR3: CASRPGQWTYTGELFF; DNA: TGTGCCAGCAGACCGGGACAGTGGACATACACCGGGGAGCTGTTTTTT
J: TRBJ1-2; size: few; V: TRBV6-5; D: TRBD1; CDR3: CASGDRGTNYGYTF; DNA: TGTGCCAGCGGGGACAGGGGAACTAACTATGGCTACACCTTC
J: TRBJ1-5; size: many; V: TRBV7-2; D: .; CDR3: CASSLAGLYQPQHF; DNA: TGTGCCAGCAGCTTAGCAGGGTTGTATCAGCCCCAGCATTTT
J: TRBJ2-1; size: many; V: TRBV7-3; D: TRBD2; CDR3: CASRATSGGANEQFF; DNA: TGTGCCAGCAGAGCAACTAGCGGGGGGGCTAATGAGCAGTTCTTC
J: TRBJ1-1; size: .; V: TRBV11-2; D: .; CDR3: CASSLDTHTEAFF; DNA: TGTGCCAGCAGCTTAGACACCCACACTGAAGCTTTCTTT
J: TRBJ2-3; size: many; V: TRBV4-3; D: .; CDR3: CASSLDSQADTQYF; DNA: TGCGCCAGCAGCCTAGACAGCCAAGCAGATACGCAGTATTTT
J: TRBJ2-6; size: few; V: TRBV20-1; D: .; CDR3: CSATRIGGANVLTF; DNA: TGCAGTGCTACCAGGATCGGTGGGGCCAACGTCCTGACTTTC